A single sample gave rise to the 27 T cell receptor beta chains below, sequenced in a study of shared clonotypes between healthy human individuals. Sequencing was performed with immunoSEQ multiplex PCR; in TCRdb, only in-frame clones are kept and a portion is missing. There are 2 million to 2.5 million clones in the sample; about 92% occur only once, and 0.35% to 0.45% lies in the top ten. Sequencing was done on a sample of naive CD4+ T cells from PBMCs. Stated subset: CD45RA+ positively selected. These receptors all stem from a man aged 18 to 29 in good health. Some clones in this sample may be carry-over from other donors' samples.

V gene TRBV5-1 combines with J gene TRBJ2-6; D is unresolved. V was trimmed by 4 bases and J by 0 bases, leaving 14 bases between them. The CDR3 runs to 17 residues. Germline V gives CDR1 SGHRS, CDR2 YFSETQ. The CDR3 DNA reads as TGCGCCAGCAGCCCTCGGCACAGCCGCTCTGGGGCCAACGTCCTGACTTTC. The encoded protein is CASSPRHSRSGANVLTF.

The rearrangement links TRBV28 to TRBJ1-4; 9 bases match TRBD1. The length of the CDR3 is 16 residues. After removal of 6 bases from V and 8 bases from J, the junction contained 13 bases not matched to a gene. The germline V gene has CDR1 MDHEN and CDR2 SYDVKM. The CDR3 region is CASRPGTGLSEEKLFF. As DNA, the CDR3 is TGTGCCAGCAGACCAGGGACAGGGCTGTCGGAGGAAAAACTGTTTTTT.

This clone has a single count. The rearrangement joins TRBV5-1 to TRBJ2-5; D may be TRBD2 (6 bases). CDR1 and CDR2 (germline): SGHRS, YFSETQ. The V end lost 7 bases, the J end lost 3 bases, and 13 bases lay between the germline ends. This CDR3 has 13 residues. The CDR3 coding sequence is TGCGCCAGCCCCCCGGGAGCGGAAGAGACCCAGTACTTC. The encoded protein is CASPPGAEETQYF.

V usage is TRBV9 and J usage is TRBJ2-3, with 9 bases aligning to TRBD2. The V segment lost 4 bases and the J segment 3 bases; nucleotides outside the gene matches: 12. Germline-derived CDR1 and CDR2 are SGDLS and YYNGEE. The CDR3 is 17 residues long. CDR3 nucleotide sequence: TGTGCCAGCAGCCCTAGCGGGGTCCAATTAGCGACAGATACGCAGTATTTT. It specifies CASSPSGVQLATDTQYF.

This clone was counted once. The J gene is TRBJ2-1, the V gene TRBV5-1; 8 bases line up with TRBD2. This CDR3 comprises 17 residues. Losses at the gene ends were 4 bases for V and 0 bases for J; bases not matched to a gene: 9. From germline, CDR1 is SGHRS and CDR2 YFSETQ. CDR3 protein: CASSGELAANSYNEQFF. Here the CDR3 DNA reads TGCGCCAGCAGCGGGGAACTAGCGGCCAACTCCTACAATGAGCAGTTCTTC.

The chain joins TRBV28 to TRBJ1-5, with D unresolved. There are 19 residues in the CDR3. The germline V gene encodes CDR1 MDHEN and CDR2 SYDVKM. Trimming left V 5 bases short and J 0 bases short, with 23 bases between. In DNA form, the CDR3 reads TGTGCCAGCAGTCCGCCCTACCCAACAGCTTACTATAGCAATCAGCCCCAGCATTTT. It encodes CASSPPYPTAYYSNQPQHF.

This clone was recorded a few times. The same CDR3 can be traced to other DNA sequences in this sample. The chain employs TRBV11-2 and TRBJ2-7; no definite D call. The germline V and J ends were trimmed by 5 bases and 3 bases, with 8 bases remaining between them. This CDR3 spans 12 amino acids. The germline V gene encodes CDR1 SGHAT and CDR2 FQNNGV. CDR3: CASSLVGYEQYF. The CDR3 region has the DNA TGTGCCAGCAGCCTTGTCGGCTACGAGCAGTACTTC.

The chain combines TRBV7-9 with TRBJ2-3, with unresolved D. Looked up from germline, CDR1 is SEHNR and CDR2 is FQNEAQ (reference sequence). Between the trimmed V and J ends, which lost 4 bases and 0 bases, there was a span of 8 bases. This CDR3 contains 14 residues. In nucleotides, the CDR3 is TGTGCCAGCAGCTACAGACGGAGCACAGATACGCAGTATTTT. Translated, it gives CASSYRRSTDTQYF.

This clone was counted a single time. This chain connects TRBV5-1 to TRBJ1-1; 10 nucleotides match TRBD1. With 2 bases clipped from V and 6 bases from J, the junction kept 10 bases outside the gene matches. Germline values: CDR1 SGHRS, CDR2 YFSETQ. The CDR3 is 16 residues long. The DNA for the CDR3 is TGCGCCAGCAGCTTAATTCCGACAGGGGGCGACTCTGAAGCTTTCTTT. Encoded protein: CASSLIPTGGDSEAFF.

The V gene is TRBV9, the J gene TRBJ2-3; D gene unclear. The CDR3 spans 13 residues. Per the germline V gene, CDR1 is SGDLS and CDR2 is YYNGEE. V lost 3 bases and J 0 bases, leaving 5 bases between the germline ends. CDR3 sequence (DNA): TGTGCCAGCAGCGCGGCTAGCACAGATACGCAGTATTTT. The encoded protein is CASSAASTDTQYF.

Here the CDR3 reads CASSRRLADPSSYNEQFF. Here the CDR3 DNA reads TGTGCCAGCAGCCGACGACTAGCGGACCCCAGCTCCTACAATGAGCAGTTCTTC. V is TRBV6-4 and J is TRBJ2-1; 9 bases fit TRBD2. This CDR3 comprises 18 residues. CDR1 MRHNA and CDR2 SNTAGT come from the germline V gene. V gave up 6 bases and J gave up 0 bases; unmatched junction bases: 12.

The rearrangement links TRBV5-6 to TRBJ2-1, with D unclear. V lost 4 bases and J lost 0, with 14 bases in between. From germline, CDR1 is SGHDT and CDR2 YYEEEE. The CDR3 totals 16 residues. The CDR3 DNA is TGTGCCAGCAGCCCCTTAACAGAGAGCTCCTACAATGAGCAGTTCTTC. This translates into CASSPLTESSYNEQFF.

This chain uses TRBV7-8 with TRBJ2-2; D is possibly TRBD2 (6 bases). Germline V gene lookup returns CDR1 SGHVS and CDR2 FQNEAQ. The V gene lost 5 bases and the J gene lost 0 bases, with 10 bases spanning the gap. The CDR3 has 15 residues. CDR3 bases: TGTGCCAGCAGCGCGGAGGGACCGAACACCGGGGAGCTGTTTTTT. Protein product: CASSAEGPNTGELFF. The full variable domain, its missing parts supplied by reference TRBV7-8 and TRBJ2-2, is GAGVSQSPRYKVAKRGQDVALRCDPISGHVSLFWYQQALGQGPEFLTYFQNEAQLDKSGLPSDRFFAERPEGSVSTLKIQRTQQEDSAVYLCASSAEGPNTGELFFGEGSRLTVL.

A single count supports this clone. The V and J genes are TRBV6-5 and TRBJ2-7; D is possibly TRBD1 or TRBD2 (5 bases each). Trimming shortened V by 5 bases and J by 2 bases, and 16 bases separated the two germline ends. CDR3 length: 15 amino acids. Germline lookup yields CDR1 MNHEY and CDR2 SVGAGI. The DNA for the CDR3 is TGTGCCAGCAGTCCTGGTTGGGGGATCGCCTACGAGCAGTACTTC. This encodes CASSPGWGIAYEQYF.

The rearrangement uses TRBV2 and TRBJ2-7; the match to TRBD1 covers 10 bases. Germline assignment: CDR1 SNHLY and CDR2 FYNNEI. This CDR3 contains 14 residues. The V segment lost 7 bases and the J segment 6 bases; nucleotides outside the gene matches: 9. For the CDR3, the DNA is TGTGCCAGCAACTCGGGGACAGGGGAAGGCGAGCAGTACTTC. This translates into CASNSGTGEGEQYF.

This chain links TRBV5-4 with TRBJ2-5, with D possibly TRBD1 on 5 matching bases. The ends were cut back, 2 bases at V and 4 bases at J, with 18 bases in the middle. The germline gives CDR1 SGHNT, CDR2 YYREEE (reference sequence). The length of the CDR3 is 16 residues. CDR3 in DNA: TGTGCCAGCAGCTTATCTGGGGCGCAGACGGTAGAGACCCAGTACTTC. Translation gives CASSLSGAQTVETQYF.

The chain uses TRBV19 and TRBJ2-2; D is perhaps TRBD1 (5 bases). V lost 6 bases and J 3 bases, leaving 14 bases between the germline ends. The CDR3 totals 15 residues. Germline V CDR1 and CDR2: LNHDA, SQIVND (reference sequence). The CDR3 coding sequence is TGTGCCAGTAGACCCCCTGGCAGGGACACCGGGGAGCTGTTTTTT. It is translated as CASRPPGRDTGELFF.

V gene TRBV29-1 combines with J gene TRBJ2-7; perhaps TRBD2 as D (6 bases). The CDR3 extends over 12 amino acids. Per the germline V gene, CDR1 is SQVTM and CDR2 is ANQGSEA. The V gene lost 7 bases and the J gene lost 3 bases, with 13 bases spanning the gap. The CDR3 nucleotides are TGCAGCGGGGGACTGGGGAGCTACGAGCAGTACTTC. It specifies CSGGLGSYEQYF.

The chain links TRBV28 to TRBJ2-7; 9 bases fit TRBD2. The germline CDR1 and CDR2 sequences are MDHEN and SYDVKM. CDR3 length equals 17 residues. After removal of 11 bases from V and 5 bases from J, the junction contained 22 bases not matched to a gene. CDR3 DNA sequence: TGTGCCGCCGTACCCTTCAGCGGGAGGCCGATCAACAACGAGCAGTACTTC. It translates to CAAVPFSGRPINNEQYF.

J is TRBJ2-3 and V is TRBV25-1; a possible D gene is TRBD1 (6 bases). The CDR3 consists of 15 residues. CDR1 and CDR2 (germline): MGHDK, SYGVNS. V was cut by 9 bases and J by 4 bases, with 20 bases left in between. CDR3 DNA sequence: TGTGCCAGTACTTCTGGACAGAGCTCCCCAGATACGCAGTATTTT. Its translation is CASTSGQSSPDTQYF.

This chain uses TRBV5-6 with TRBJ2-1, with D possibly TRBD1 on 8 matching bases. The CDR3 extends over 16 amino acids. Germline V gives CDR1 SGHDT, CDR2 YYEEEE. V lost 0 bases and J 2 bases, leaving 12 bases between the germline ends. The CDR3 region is CASSLVQGGTYNEQFF. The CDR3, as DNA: TGTGCCAGCAGCTTGGTACAGGGGGGGACCTACAATGAGCAGTTCTTC.

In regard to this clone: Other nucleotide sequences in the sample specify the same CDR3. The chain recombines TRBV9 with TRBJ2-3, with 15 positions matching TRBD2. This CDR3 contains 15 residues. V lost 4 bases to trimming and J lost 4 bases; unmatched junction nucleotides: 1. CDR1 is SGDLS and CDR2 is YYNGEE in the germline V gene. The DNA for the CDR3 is TGTGCCAGCAGCCGGACTAGCGGGAGGGCAGATACGCAGTATTTT. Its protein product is CASSRTSGRADTQYF.

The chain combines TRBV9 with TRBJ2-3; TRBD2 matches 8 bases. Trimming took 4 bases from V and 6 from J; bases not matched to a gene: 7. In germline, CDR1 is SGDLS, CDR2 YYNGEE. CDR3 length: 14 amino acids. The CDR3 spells CASSLRLAPDTQYF. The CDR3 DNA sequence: TGTGCCAGCAGCTTACGACTAGCGCCCGATACGCAGTATTTT. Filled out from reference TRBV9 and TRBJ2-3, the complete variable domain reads DSGVTQTPKHLITATGQRVTLRCSPRSGDLSVYWYQQSLDQGLQFLIQYYNGEERAKGNILERFSAQQFPDLHSELNLSSLELGDSALYFCASSLRLAPDTQYFGPGTRLTVL.

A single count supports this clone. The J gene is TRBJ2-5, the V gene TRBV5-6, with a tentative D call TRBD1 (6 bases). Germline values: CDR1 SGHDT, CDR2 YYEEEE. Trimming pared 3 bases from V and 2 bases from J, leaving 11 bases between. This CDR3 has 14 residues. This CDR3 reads CASSSRTVQETQYF. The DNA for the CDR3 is TGTGCCAGCAGCTCCAGGACAGTTCAAGAGACCCAGTACTTC.

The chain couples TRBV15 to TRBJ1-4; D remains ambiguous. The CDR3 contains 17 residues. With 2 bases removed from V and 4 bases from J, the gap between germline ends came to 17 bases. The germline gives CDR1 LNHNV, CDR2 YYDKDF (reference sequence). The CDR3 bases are TGTGCCACCAGCAGAAGCCCCTCCGGTCGCCTTAATGAAAAACTGTTTTTT. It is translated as CATSRSPSGRLNEKLFF.

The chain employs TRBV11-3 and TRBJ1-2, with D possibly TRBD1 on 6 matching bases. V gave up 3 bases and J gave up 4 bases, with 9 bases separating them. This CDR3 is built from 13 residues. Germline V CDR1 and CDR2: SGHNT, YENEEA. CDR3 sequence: CASSFGGGYGYTF. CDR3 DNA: TGTGCCAGCAGCTTTGGGGGCGGCTATGGCTACACCTTC.

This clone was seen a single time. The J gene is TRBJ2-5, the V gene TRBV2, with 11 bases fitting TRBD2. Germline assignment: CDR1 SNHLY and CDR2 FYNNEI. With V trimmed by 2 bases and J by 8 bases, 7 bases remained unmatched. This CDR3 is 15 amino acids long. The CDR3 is CASSERGLAGGTQYF. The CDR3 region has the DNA TGTGCCAGCAGTGAAAGGGGTCTAGCGGGAGGAACCCAGTACTTC.